Listed here are 26 T cell receptor beta chains from one sample, sequenced in a study of CD8 T cells in acute hepatitis C reinfection. Produced via immunoSEQ multiplex PCR; TCRdb's table is partial and in-frame only. The sample has some 40,000 clones; around nine tenths are singletons. The time point was: naive CD8 control sorted from an acute-time-point sample. Sequencing was performed on naive CD8+ T cells from PBMCs. The receptor set was obtained from a man younger than 45 with chronic hepatitis C.

The chain uses TRBV14 and TRBJ2-3; 11 nucleotides agree with TRBD2. V lost 1 base and J lost 4; bases outside the gene matches: 1. The CDR3 runs to 15 residues. The V gene's germline CDR1 is SGHDN and CDR2 FVKESK. The CDR3 coding sequence is TGTGCCAGCAGCCAAGGGACTAGCGGGCCAGATACGCAGTATTTT. Translation: CASSQGTSGPDTQYF.

V usage is TRBV19 and J usage is TRBJ2-7; 10 nucleotides match TRBD1. With 5 bases clipped from V and 2 bases from J, the junction kept 6 bases outside the gene matches. The germline gives CDR1 LNHDA, CDR2 SQIVND (reference sequence). The CDR3 sequence is 15 residues long. CDR3: CASSGLGQGAYEQYF. CDR3 sequence (DNA): TGTGCCAGTAGTGGCTTAGGACAGGGGGCCTACGAGCAGTACTTC.

This chain uses TRBV7-6 with TRBJ2-2; 12 nucleotides line up with TRBD2. The CDR3 is 16 residues long. V was pared by 5 bases and J by 9 bases, with 10 bases of the junction left unmatched. Germline V gives CDR1 SGHVS, CDR2 FNYEAQ. The CDR3 sequence is CASSPRLAGDPWELFF. The CDR3 DNA is TGTGCCAGCAGCCCGCGACTAGCGGGGGATCCGTGGGAGCTGTTTTTT.

As DNA, the CDR3 is TGTGCCAGCAGTTTACTTATTGGGGCGGCCAATGAGCAGTTCTTC. Translating gives CASSLLIGAANEQFF. The rearrangement joins TRBV27 to TRBJ2-1, with a possible D match to TRBD1 (5 bases). Germline CDR1 reads MNHEY; CDR2 reads SMNVEV (reference sequence). The CDR3 is made up of 15 amino acids. V shed 2 bases and J shed 6 bases, with 14 bases lying between them.

CDR3 bases: TGCGCCAGCAGCCAAGACAGGGGGGCCTACAATGAGCAGTTCTTC. This codes for CASSQDRGAYNEQFF. This chain uses TRBV4-3 with TRBJ2-1; D may be TRBD1 (7 bases). The CDR3 has 15 amino acids. Germline V gene sequence: CDR1 LGHNA, CDR2 YSLEER. V lost 0 bases and J 2 bases, leaving 8 bases between the germline ends.

The chain joins TRBV6-5 to TRBJ1-3, with TRBD1 matching over 7 bases. Germline-derived CDR1 and CDR2 are MNHEY and SVGAGI. The CDR3 length is 15 residues. Losses at the gene ends were 5 bases for V and 4 bases for J; bases not matched to a gene: 8. The CDR3 reads CASSALTGPGNTIYF. The DNA for the CDR3 is TGTGCCAGCAGTGCCCTGACAGGGCCCGGAAACACCATATATTTT.

This chain uses TRBV2 with TRBJ2-7; 7 positions match TRBD2. V was clipped by 6 bases and J by 2 bases; unmatched bases: 4. Germline CDR1 reads SNHLY; CDR2 reads FYNNEI. This CDR3 has 13 residues. The CDR3 reads CASSATSAYEQYF. The CDR3 bases are TGTGCCAGCAGCGCCACTAGCGCCTACGAGCAGTACTTC.

CDR3 amino acids: CASSLAAGGINQPQHF. Written as DNA, the CDR3 is TGTGCCAGCAGCTTGGCAGCGGGGGGGATCAATCAGCCCCAGCATTTT. V gene TRBV5-6 combines with J gene TRBJ1-5; perhaps TRBD1 as D (5 bases). Per germline, CDR1 SGHDT and CDR2 YYEEEE. The CDR3 covers 16 residues. With 0 bases removed from V and 3 bases from J, the gap between germline ends came to 13 bases.

This chain links TRBV5-4 with TRBJ2-1; the D gene could be TRBD1 or TRBD2 (6 bases each). The length of the CDR3 is 14 residues. Germline V gene sequence: CDR1 SGHNT, CDR2 YYREEE (reference sequence). V gave up 3 bases and J gave up 4 bases, with 11 bases separating them. The CDR3, as DNA: TGTGCCAGCAGCTGGACGGGGGCGTACAATGAGCAGTTCTTC. It encodes CASSWTGAYNEQFF.

This chain connects TRBV11-1 to TRBJ1-6, with D perhaps matching TRBD1 (5 bases). Trimming pared 3 bases from V and 0 bases from J, leaving 9 bases between. CDR1 SGHAT and CDR2 FQDESV come from the germline V gene (reference sequence). This CDR3 is built from 16 residues. Here the CDR3 DNA reads TGTGCCAGCAGCTTCCGGGGGAGCTCCTATAATTCACCCCTCCACTTT. It codes for CASSFRGSSYNSPLHF.

V usage is TRBV28 and J usage is TRBJ2-2, with unresolved D. This CDR3 is built from 14 residues. Trimming pared 5 bases from V and 0 bases from J, leaving 7 bases between. Germline values: CDR1 MDHEN, CDR2 SYDVKM. The CDR3 reads CASSLGPNTGELFF. The CDR3 nucleotides are TGTGCCAGCAGTCTCGGCCCGAACACCGGGGAGCTGTTTTTT.

This sequence joins TRBV6-6 and TRBJ2-7; no clear D gene. The germline gives CDR1 MNHNY, CDR2 SVGAGI (reference sequence). V gave up 3 bases and J gave up 6 bases, with 9 bases separating them. The CDR3 has 12 residues. The CDR3 DNA is TGTGCCAGCAGTTATGGGGTAAGCGAGCAGTACTTC. It codes for CASSYGVSEQYF.

This chain uses TRBV5-1 with TRBJ2-1; 9 bases are shared with TRBD2. With 3 bases clipped from V and 8 bases from J, the junction kept 6 bases outside the gene matches. The germline gives CDR1 SGHRS, CDR2 YFSETQ. The CDR3 is 14 residues long. CDR3 DNA sequence: TGCGCCAGCAGCTGGAATAGCGGGAGCGATGAGCAGTTCTTC. This translates into CASSWNSGSDEQFF. The entire variable domain, with the rest obtained from reference TRBV5-1 and TRBJ2-1, is as follows: KAGVTQTPRYLIKTRGQQVTLSCSPISGHRSVSWYQQTPGQGLQFLFEYFSETQRNKGNFPGRFSGRQFSNSRSEMNVSTLELGDSALYLCASSWNSGSDEQFFGPGTRLTVL.

The chain has TRBV11-2 and TRBJ1-4; the D gene is possibly TRBD1 (5 bases). The CDR3 extends over 13 amino acids. V was trimmed by 2 bases and J by 7 bases, leaving 8 bases between them. The germline V gene encodes CDR1 SGHAT and CDR2 FQNNGV. CDR3 DNA: TGTGCCAGCAGCTTATGGGGGGGTGAAAAACTGTTTTTT. Protein product: CASSLWGGEKLFF.

J is TRBJ2-5 and V is TRBV6-6; D gene ambiguous. The CDR3 is made up of 14 amino acids. V shed 6 bases and J shed 3 bases, with 14 bases lying between them. Germline assignment: CDR1 MNHNY and CDR2 SVGAGI (reference sequence). The CDR3 DNA is TGTGCCAGCAGCGACTCAAGGGTCAAAGAGACCCAGTACTTC. It codes for CASSDSRVKETQYF.

V is TRBV6-5 and J is TRBJ1-1; TRBD1 aligns across 9 bases. This CDR3 is built from 13 residues. The ends lost 7 bases at V and 3 bases at J; junction bases unmatched: 3. CDR1 and CDR2 (germline): MNHEY, SVGAGI. The DNA of the CDR3 is TGTGCCAGCACCGGACAGGGGCACACTGAAGCTTTCTTT. This encodes CASTGQGHTEAFF.

The J gene is TRBJ2-1, the V gene TRBV9, with 8 positions matching TRBD1. The CDR3 is made up of 15 amino acids. CDR1 is SGDLS, CDR2 YYNGEE, per germline. V lost 0 bases, J lost 6 bases, and 5 bases stayed unmatched. The CDR3 protein is CASSVAQGGGNEQFF. The CDR3 DNA reads as TGTGCCAGCAGCGTAGCACAGGGGGGTGGCAATGAGCAGTTCTTC.

The V call is TRBV2, the J call TRBJ2-1; 12 nucleotides align to TRBD2. CDR3 length: 14 amino acids. Germline loops: CDR1 SNHLY, CDR2 FYNNEI. Losses at the gene ends were 5 bases for V and 8 bases for J; bases not matched to a gene: 4. CDR3: CASSRLAGVDEQFF. The CDR3 nucleotides are TGTGCCAGCAGTAGACTAGCGGGAGTCGATGAGCAGTTCTTC. Together with reference TRBV2 and TRBJ2-1, the CDR3 gives the full variable domain: EPEVTQTPSHQVTQMGQEVILRCVPISNHLYFYWYRQILGQKVEFLVSFYNNEISEKSEIFDDQFSVERPDGSNFTLKIRSTKLEDSAMYFCASSRLAGVDEQFFGPGTRLTVL.

This chain joins TRBV29-1 and TRBJ2-5; D is tentatively TRBD1 or TRBD2 (5 bases each). There are 12 residues in the CDR3. CDR1 and CDR2 (germline): SQVTM, ANQGSEA. V lost 4 bases to trimming and J lost 1 base, with 7 bases between them. The CDR3 coding sequence is TGCAGCGTTGTGGGGACCCAAGAGACCCAGTACTTC. Its translation: CSVVGTQETQYF.

The CDR3 DNA reads TGTGCCAGCAGGAGAAGCGGGGCGCAAAATGAGCAGTTCTTC. Its translation: CASRRSGAQNEQFF. This chain connects TRBV27 to TRBJ2-1; 7 nucleotides match TRBD2. V was pared by 6 bases and J by 7 bases, with 9 bases of the junction left unmatched. The germline gives CDR1 MNHEY, CDR2 SMNVEV (reference sequence). The CDR3 loop spans 14 amino acids.

The chain carries TRBV6-5 and TRBJ2-7; 9 bases agree with TRBD1. Losses at the gene ends were 2 bases for V and 5 bases for J; bases not matched to a gene: 10. CDR1 and CDR2 from the germline V gene are MNHEY and SVGAGI. The CDR3 runs to 16 residues. CDR3 region: CASSYSRTGVFDEQYF. DNA for the CDR3: TGTGCCAGCAGTTACAGTCGGACAGGGGTTTTCGACGAGCAGTACTTC.

The gene calls are TRBV23-1 and TRBJ2-7; D possibly corresponds to TRBD2 (7 bases). TRBV23-1 is recorded as an ORF, its role being uncertain. V lost 2 bases and J 5 bases, leaving 13 bases between the germline ends. This CDR3 spans 14 amino acids. This CDR3 reads CASSQRKGGDEQYF. The CDR3 bases are TGCGCCAGCAGTCAACGAAAGGGGGGGGACGAGCAGTACTTC.

The chain employs TRBV12-5 and TRBJ1-2; D gene ambiguous. This CDR3 has 10 residues. Germline-derived CDR1 and CDR2 are LGHNT and FRNRAP. Trimming removed 2 bases at V and 6 bases at J, with 1 base between. CDR3 bases: TGTGCTAGTGGTTTGAATGGCTACACCTTC. Its protein product is CASGLNGYTF.

The chain joins TRBV7-6 to TRBJ2-7, with TRBD2 matching over 10 bases. This CDR3 is 14 amino acids long. The J segment lost 2 bases and the V segment lost 4 bases, leaving 2 bases of the junction unmatched. The germline V gene encodes CDR1 SGHVS and CDR2 FNYEAQ. The CDR3 loop reads CASSSGLAAYEQYF. In DNA, the CDR3 is TGTGCCAGCAGCTCTGGACTAGCGGCCTACGAGCAGTACTTC.

This chain links TRBV11-1 with TRBJ2-5; D call uncertain. V shed 1 base and J shed 2 bases, with 17 bases lying between them. The germline gives CDR1 SGHAT, CDR2 FQDESV (reference sequence). This CDR3 has 17 amino acids. CDR3 amino acids: CASSLEIVLGLQETQYF. CDR3 nucleotide sequence: TGTGCCAGCAGCTTAGAAATCGTGTTGGGATTACAAGAGACCCAGTACTTC.

This rearrangement joins TRBV27 to TRBJ2-7; D might be TRBD1 (5 bases). CDR1 and CDR2 from the germline V gene are MNHEY and SMNVEV (reference sequence). There are 12 residues in the CDR3. The V gene lost 5 bases and the J gene lost 6 bases, with 11 bases spanning the gap. The CDR3 DNA sequence: TGTGCCAGCAGTCCGCGGACATTCGAGCAGTACTTC. Protein sequence: CASSPRTFEQYF.